This passage covers 19 T cell receptor beta chains from one sample sequenced in a study of pediatric ulcerative colitis. Clones were sequenced by immunoSEQ multiplex PCR, and TCRdb holds only the in-frame ones, with some missing. The data contain over 35,000 clones, 83% of them singletons. The sample comprised blood. The source of these receptors is a girl aged 10 to 17 with moderate ulcerative colitis.

The chain couples TRBV5-1 to TRBJ2-3; a weak D match, TRBD2 (6 bases). Germline loops: CDR1 SGHRS, CDR2 YFSETQ. The CDR3 has 16 amino acids. V was trimmed by 4 bases and J by 4 bases, leaving 19 bases between them. CDR3 sequence: CASSQWGSGGADTQYF. CDR3 coding DNA: TGCGCCAGCAGCCAGTGGGGGTCAGGCGGGGCAGATACGCAGTATTTT.

The rearrangement uses TRBV28 and TRBJ1-1; D uncertain. Trimming took off 3 bases at V and 1 base at J, with 3 bases between the two ends. Germline assignment: CDR1 MDHEN and CDR2 SYDVKM. CDR3 size: 12 residues. The CDR3 loop reads CASSFRNTEAFF. The DNA of the CDR3 is TGTGCCAGCAGTTTCAGGAACACTGAAGCTTTCTTT. Supplemented by reference TRBV28 and TRBJ1-1, the full variable domain reads DVKVTQSSRYLVKRTGEKVFLECVQDMDHENMFWYRQDPGLGLRLIYFSYDVKMKEKGDIPEGYSVSREKKERFSLILESASTNQTSMYLCASSFRNTEAFFGQGTRLTVV.

In its sample, this clone was seen once. The rearrangement joins TRBV5-6 to TRBJ1-2, with 7 bases identical to TRBD1. CDR1 and CDR2 from the germline V gene are SGHDT and YYEEEE. With 0 bases clipped from V and 8 bases from J, the junction kept 7 bases outside the gene matches. The CDR3 is 14 amino acids. The CDR3 sequence is CASSLAWRGQGYTF. CDR3 bases: TGTGCCAGCAGCTTGGCCTGGAGGGGGCAAGGCTACACCTTC.

The rearrangement links TRBV28 to TRBJ2-7; D tentatively fits TRBD1 or TRBD2 (5 bases each). Trimming took 1 base from V and 0 from J, leaving 10 bases between them. The length of the CDR3 is 15 residues. Germline V gene lookup returns CDR1 MDHEN and CDR2 SYDVKM. CDR3 nucleotide sequence: TGTGCCAGCAGTTTATATGGGACCAGCTCCTACGAGCAGTACTTC. Translating gives CASSLYGTSSYEQYF.

The chain combines TRBV11-3 with TRBJ2-1, with TRBD1 matching 9 bases. Germline loops: CDR1 SGHNT, CDR2 YENEEA. This CDR3 is built from 16 residues. With V trimmed by 5 bases and J by 5 bases, 10 bases remained unmatched. CDR3 protein: CASSGRDRAGHNEQFF. The CDR3 DNA is TGTGCCAGCAGCGGTCGGGACAGGGCTGGCCACAATGAGCAGTTCTTC.

Written as DNA, the CDR3 is TGTGCCAGCTGGGCCGTGAACACCGGGGAGCTGTTTTTT. Amino acids: CASWAVNTGELFF. The genes are TRBV6-1 and TRBJ2-2; D is uncertain. V was clipped by 8 bases and J by 1 base, with 8 bases between them. Germline V gives CDR1 MNHNS, CDR2 SASEGT. The CDR3 sequence is 13 residues long.

As concerns this clone: Other DNA sequences of this sample code for an identical CDR3. The chain employs TRBV7-8 and TRBJ2-2; D remains unclear. Germline V gene sequence: CDR1 SGHVS, CDR2 FQNEAQ. V gave up 1 base and J gave up 0 bases, with 6 bases separating them. This CDR3 comprises 15 residues. CDR3 region: CASSLVSANTGELFF. The CDR3 DNA reads as TGTGCCAGCAGCTTAGTTTCCGCGAACACCGGGGAGCTGTTTTTT.

The rearrangement joins TRBV6-1 to TRBJ1-2; D gene ambiguous. This CDR3 is 13 amino acids long. Deletions cut 8 bases from V and 4 bases from J, with 14 bases between. Germline V gene data show CDR1 as MNHNS and CDR2 as SASEGT. The chain's CDR3 is CASGVFQIYGYTF. DNA for the CDR3: TGTGCCAGCGGCGTTTTTCAGATCTATGGCTACACCTTC.

The rearrangement joins TRBV7-9 to TRBJ1-1; no clear D gene. The V end was cut by 4 bases, the J end by 1 base, with 4 bases between. This CDR3 spans 12 amino acids. Germline assignment: CDR1 SEHNR and CDR2 FQNEAQ (reference sequence). The CDR3 nucleotides read TGTGCCAGCAGCTCTCAGAACACTGAAGCTTTCTTT. It translates to CASSSQNTEAFF.

The chain uses TRBV6-4 and TRBJ2-6; D is undetermined. This CDR3 has 14 residues. Germline CDR1 and CDR2: MRHNA and SNTAGT. V was clipped by 3 bases and J by 2 bases, with 5 bases between them. The CDR3 region is CASSDTAGANVLTF. The CDR3 region has the DNA TGTGCCAGCAGTGATACCGCTGGGGCCAACGTCCTGACTTTC.

This rearrangement joins TRBV13 to TRBJ1-2, with D uncertain. The CDR3 is 13 residues long. With 2 bases removed from V and 2 bases from J, the gap between germline ends came to 6 bases. Per the germline V gene, CDR1 is PRHDT and CDR2 is FYEKMQ (reference sequence). CDR3 residues: CASSLPGNYGYTF. The CDR3 DNA is TGTGCCAGCAGCTTACCCGGGAACTATGGCTACACCTTC.

This rearrangement joins TRBV30 to TRBJ2-7; possibly TRBD1 for D (5 bases). From germline, CDR1 is GTSNPN and CDR2 SVGIG (reference sequence). V lost 5 bases and J lost 5, with 22 bases in between. The CDR3 has 15 amino acids. DNA for the CDR3: TGTGCCTGGGTCCGGTCAGGGTATCCTAGTGACGAGCAGTACTTC. This codes for CAWVRSGYPSDEQYF.

This CDR3 is CASSLGQGTTEAFF. In DNA, the CDR3 is TGTGCCAGCAGCTTGGGACAGGGGACCACTGAAGCTTTCTTT. The V call is TRBV7-9, the J call TRBJ1-1; TRBD1 matches at 10 bases. Germline V CDR1 and CDR2: SEHNR, FQNEAQ (reference sequence). CDR3 size: 14 residues. V dropped 3 bases and J dropped 4; count of bases not matched to a gene: 2.

The chain links TRBV2 to TRBJ2-2, with D hard to call. Germline CDR1 and CDR2: SNHLY and FYNNEI. The CDR3 contains 16 residues. V was pared by 1 base and J by 2 bases, with 11 bases between. The CDR3 region is CASSEVGLINTGELFF. The CDR3 DNA reads TGTGCCAGCAGTGAAGTAGGGCTAATTAACACCGGGGAGCTGTTTTTT.

The rearrangement uses TRBV7-8 and TRBJ2-3; D unresolved. The CDR3 consists of 15 residues. The V end lost 2 bases, the J end lost 4 bases, and 13 bases lay between the germline ends. CDR1 is SGHVS, CDR2 FQNEAQ, per germline. The CDR3 loop is CASSLSSTPADTQYF. The CDR3 DNA follows: TGTGCCAGCAGCTTAAGTTCTACCCCCGCAGATACGCAGTATTTT.

The V gene is TRBV29-1, the J gene TRBJ2-2; the D is unclear. The length of the CDR3 is 15 residues. With 5 bases removed from V and 3 bases from J, the gap between germline ends came to 16 bases. Germline V lookup: CDR1 SQVTM, CDR2 ANQGSEA. The CDR3 is CSVKMTNRHTGELFF. CDR3 DNA: TGCAGCGTTAAGATGACCAACCGGCACACCGGGGAGCTGTTTTTT.

This chain uses TRBV2 with TRBJ2-2, with TRBD2 identical over 7 bases. V lost 7 bases to trimming and J lost 8 bases; unmatched junction nucleotides: 10. Germline CDR1 and CDR2: SNHLY and FYNNEI. CDR3 length equals 14 residues. CDR3 in amino acids: CASTIGLVLGELFF. CDR3 sequence (DNA): TGTGCCAGCACCATAGGACTAGTTCTTGGGGAGCTGTTTTTT.

This clone showed up just a few times. The chain carries TRBV19 and TRBJ1-1; TRBD1 is a possible D gene (5 bases). With 5 bases removed from V and 1 base from J, the gap between germline ends came to 8 bases. The CDR3 extends over 13 amino acids. Looked up from germline, CDR1 is LNHDA and CDR2 is SQIVND (reference sequence). CDR3 region: CASSPGTNTEAFF. The CDR3 DNA sequence: TGTGCCAGTAGTCCGGGGACGAACACTGAAGCTTTCTTT.

J is TRBJ2-1 and V is TRBV4-2; 9 positions match TRBD1. The CDR3 runs 15 residues. Losses at the gene ends were 4 bases for V and 5 bases for J; bases not matched to a gene: 6. Looked up from germline, CDR1 is LGHNA and CDR2 is YNFKEQ. CDR3 amino acids: CASSPPGQGNNEQFF. The CDR3, as DNA: TGTGCCAGCAGCCCACCGGGACAGGGCAACAATGAGCAGTTCTTC.